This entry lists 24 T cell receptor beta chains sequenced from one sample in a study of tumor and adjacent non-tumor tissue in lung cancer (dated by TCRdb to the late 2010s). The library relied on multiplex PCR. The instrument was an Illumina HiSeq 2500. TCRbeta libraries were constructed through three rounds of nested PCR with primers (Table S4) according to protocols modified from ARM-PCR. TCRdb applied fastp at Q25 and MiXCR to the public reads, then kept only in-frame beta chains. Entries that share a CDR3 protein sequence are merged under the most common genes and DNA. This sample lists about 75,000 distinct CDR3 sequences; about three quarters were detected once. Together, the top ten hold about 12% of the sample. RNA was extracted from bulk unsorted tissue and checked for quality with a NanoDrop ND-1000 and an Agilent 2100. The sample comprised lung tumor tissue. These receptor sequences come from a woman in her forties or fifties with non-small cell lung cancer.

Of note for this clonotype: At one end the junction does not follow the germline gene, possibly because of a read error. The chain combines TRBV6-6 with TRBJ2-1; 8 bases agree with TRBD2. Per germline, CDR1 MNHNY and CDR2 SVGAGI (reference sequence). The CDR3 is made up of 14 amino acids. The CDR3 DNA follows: TGTACCAGCGGGAGCGGGAGAACCTACAATGAGCAGTTCTTC. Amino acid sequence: CTSGSGRTYNEQFF.

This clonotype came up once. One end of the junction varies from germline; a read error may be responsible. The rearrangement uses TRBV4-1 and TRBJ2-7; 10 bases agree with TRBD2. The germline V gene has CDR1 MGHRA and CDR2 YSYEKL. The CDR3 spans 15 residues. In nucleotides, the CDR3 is TGCGCCAGCAGCCAAGGCACTAGCGGGATCTACAAGCACTACTTC. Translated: CASSQGTSGIYKHYF.

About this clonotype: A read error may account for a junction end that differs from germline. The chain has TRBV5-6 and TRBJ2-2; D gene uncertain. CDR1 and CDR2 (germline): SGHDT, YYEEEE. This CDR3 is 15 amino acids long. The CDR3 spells CSSSLGLSQLGKLFF. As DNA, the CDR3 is TGTTCCAGCAGCTTGGGTCTTTCGCAGCTGGGGAAGCTGTTTTTT.

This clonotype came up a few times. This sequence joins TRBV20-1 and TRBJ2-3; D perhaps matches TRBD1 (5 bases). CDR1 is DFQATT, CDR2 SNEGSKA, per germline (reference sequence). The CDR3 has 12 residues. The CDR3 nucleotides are TGCAGCATATCGCAAGGGGCAGATACGCAGTATTTT. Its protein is CSISQGADTQYF.

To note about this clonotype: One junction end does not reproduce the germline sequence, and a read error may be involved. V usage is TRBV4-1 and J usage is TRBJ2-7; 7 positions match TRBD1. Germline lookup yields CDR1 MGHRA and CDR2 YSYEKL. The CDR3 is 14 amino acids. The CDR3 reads CASSQEQGDYEQYF. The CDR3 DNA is TGTGCCAGCAGCCAAGAGCAGGGGGACTACGAGCAGTACTTC.

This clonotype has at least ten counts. CDR3 sequence: CASRDRHNNEQFF. For the CDR3, the DNA is TGTGCCAGCAGAGACAGGCACAACAATGAGCAGTTCTTC. V and J are TRBV25-1 and TRBJ2-1; D might be TRBD1 (6 bases). V was cut by 6 bases and J by 5 bases, with 11 bases left in between. This CDR3 has 13 residues. The germline gives CDR1 MGHDK, CDR2 SYGVNS.

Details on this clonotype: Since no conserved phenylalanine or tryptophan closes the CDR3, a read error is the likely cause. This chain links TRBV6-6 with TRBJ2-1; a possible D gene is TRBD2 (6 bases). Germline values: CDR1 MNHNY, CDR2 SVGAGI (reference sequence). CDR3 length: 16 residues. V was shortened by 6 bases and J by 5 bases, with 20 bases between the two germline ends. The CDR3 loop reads CASRTGSLAGNNEQFL. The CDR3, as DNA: TGTGCCAGCAGAACCGGGAGCCTAGCAGGAAACAATGAGCAGTTCTTA.

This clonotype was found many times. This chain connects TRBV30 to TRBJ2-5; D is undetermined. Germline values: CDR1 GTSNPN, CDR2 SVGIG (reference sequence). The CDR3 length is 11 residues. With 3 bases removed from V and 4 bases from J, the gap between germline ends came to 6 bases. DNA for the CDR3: TGTGCCTGGAGGGTCACAGAGACCCAGTACTTC. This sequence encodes CAWRVTETQYF.

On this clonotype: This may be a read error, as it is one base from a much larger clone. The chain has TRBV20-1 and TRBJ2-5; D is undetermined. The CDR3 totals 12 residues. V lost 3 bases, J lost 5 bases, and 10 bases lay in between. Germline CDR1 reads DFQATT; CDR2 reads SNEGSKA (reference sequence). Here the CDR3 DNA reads TGCAGTGCTAGCGAAGGGAACGAGACCCAGTACTTC. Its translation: CSASEGNETQYF.

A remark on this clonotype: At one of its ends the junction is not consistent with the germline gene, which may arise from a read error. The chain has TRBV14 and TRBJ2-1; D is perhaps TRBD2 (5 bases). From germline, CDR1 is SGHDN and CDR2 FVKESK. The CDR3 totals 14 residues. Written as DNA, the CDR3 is TGTGCCAGCAGACAAGATACTTTGGCTAGCGAGCAGTTCTTC. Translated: CASRQDTLASEQFF.

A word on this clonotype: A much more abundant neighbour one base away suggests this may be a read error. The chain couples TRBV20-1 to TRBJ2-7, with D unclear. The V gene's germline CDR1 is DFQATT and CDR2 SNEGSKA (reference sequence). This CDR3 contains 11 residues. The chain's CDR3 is CSARDPYERYF. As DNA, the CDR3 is TGCAGTGCTAGAGATCCCTACGAGCGGTACTTC.

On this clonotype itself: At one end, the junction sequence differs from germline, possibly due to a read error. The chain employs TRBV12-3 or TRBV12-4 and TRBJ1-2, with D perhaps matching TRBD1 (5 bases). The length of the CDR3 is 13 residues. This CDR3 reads CASKMDNNYGCTF. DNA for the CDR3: TGTGCCAGCAAAATGGACAATAATTATGGCTGCACCTTC.

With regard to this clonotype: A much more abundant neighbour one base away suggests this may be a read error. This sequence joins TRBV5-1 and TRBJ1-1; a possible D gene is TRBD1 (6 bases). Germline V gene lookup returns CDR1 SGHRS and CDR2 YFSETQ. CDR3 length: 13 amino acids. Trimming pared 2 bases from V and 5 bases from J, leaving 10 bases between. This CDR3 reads CASSFEQGTEAFF. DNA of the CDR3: TGCGCCAGCAGCTTCGAACAGGGTACTGAAGCTTTCTTT. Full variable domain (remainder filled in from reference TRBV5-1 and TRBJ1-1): KAGVTQTPRYLIKTRGQQVTLSCSPISGHRSVSWYQQTPGQGLQFLFEYFSETQRNKGNFPGRFSGRQFSNSRSEMNVSTLELGDSALYLCASSFEQGTEAFFGQGTRLTVV.

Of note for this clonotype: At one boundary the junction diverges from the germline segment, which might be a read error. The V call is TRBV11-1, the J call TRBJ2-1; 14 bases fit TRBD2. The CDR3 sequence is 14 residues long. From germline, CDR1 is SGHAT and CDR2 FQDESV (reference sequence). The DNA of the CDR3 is TGTGCCAGCAGCTCAGGACTAGCGGGAGGATTACAGCTCTTT. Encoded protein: CASSSGLAGGLQLF.

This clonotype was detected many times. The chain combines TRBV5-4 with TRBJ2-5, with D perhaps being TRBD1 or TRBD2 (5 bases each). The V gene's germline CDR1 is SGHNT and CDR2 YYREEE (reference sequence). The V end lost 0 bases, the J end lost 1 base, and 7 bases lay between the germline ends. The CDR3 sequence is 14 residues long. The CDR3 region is CASSLVGTQETQYF. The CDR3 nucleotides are TGTGCCAGCAGCTTGGTAGGGACCCAAGAGACCCAGTACTTC.

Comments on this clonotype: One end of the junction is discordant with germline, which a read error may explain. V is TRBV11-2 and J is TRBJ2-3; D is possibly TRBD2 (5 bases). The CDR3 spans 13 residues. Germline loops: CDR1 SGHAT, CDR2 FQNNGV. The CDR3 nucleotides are TGTGCCAACAGCTTAACCTTTGGAGGCGCGCAGTATTTT. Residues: CANSLTFGGAQYF.

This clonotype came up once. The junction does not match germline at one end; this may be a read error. The CDR3, as DNA: TGTACCAGCGGCCAAGCTGGGGCCAATGTCCTGACTTTC. Protein: CTSGQAGANVLTF. The chain links TRBV14 to TRBJ2-6, with D perhaps TRBD1 or TRBD2 (5 bases each). This CDR3 has 13 amino acids. CDR1 and CDR2 from the germline V gene are SGHDN and FVKESK.

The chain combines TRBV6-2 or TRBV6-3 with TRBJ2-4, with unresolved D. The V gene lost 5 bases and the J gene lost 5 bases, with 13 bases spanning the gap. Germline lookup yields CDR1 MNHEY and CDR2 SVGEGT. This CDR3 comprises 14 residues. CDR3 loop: CASSPNEQQNIQYF. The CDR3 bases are TGTGCCAGCAGTCCCAACGAGCAGCAAAACATTCAGTACTTC.

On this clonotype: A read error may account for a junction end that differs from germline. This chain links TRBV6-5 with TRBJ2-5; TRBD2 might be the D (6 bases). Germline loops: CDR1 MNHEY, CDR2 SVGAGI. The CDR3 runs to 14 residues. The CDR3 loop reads CASKNGDRGKTQYF. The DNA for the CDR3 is TGTGCGAGCAAGAACGGGGACCGGGGGAAGACCCAGTACTTC.

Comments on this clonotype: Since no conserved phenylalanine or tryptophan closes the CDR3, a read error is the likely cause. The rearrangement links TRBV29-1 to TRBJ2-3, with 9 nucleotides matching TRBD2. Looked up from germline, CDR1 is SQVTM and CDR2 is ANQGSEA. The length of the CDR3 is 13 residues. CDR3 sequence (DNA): TGCACCGTTGAGGTTGCGGGAGGGCGTACGCAGTATTTA. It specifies CTVEVAGGRTQYL.

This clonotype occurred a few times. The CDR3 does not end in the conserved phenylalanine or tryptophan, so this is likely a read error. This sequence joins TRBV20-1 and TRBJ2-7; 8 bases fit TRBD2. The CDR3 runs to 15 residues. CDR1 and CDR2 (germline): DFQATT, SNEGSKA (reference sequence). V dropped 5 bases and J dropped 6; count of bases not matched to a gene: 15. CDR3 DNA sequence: TGCAGTGCTCGGGGGGGGTCTAGTGGAGGGATCGAGCAGTACCTC. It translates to CSARGGSSGGIEQYL.

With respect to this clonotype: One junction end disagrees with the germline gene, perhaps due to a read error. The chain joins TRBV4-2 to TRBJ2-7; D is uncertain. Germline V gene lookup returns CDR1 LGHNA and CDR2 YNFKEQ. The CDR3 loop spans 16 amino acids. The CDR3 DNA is TGTGCCAGTAGCCAAGATAGGACCTTCAGCTCCTACGAGCAGCACTTC. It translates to CASSQDRTFSSYEQHF.

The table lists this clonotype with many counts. The CDR3 reads CASSPRTDMNTEAFF. In DNA form, the CDR3 reads TGTGCCAGCAGCCCGCGGACAGACATGAACACTGAAGCTTTCTTT. V is TRBV4-2 and J is TRBJ1-1; D might be TRBD1 (6 bases). The germline V gene has CDR1 LGHNA and CDR2 YNFKEQ. The V end lost 4 bases, the J end lost 0 bases, and 12 bases lay between the germline ends. The CDR3 contains 15 residues.

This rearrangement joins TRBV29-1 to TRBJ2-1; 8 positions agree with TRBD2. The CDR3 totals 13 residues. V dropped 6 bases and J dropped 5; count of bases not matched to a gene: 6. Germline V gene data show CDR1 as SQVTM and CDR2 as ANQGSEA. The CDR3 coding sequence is TGCAGCGTACCCCCGGGAGGGGACAATGAGCAGTTCTTC. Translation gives CSVPPGGDNEQFF.